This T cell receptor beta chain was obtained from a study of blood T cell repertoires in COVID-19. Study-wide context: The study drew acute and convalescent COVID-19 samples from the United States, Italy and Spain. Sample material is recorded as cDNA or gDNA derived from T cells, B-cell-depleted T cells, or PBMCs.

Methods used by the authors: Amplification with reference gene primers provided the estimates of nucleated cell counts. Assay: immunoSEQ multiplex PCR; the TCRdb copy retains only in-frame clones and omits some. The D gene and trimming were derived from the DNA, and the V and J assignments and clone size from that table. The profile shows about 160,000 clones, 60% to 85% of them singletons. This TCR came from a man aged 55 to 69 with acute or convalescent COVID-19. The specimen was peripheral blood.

CDR3 DNA sequence: TGTGCCAGTAGTATAGGAGGTGAGACTGAAGCTTTCTTT. This sequence encodes CASSIGGETEAFF. V usage is TRBV19 and J usage is TRBJ1-1; D is uncertain. With 1 base removed from V and 5 bases from J, the gap between germline ends came to 8 bases. Germline lookup yields CDR1 LNHDA and CDR2 SQIVND (reference sequence). This CDR3 comprises 13 residues.